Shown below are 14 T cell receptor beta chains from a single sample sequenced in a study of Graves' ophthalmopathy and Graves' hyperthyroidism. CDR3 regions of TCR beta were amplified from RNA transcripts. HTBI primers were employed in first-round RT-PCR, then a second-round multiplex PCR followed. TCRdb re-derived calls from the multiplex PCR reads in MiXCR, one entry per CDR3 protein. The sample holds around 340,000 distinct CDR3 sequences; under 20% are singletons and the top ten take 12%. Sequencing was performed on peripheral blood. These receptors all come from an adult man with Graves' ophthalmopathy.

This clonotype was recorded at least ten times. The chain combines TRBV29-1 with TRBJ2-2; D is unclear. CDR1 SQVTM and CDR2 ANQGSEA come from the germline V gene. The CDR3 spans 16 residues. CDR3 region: CSPLSPELGCTGELFF. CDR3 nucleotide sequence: TGCAGTCCATTGAGCCCGGAATTAGGGTGCACCGGGGAGCTGTTTTTT.

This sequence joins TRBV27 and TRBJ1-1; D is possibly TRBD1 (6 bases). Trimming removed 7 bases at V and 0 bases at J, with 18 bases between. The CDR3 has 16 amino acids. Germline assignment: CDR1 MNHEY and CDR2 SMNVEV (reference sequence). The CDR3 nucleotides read TGTGCCAGCATCGGGGCAGGGGACGACATGAACACTGAAGCTTTCTTT. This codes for CASIGAGDDMNTEAFF.

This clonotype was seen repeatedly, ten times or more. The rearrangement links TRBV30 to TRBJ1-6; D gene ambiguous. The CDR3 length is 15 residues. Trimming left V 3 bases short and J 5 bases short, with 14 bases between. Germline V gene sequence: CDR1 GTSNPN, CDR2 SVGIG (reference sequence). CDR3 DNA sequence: TGTGCCTGGAGACTTCGGGTAAACCATAATTCACCCCTCCACTTT. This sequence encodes CAWRLRVNHNSPLHF.

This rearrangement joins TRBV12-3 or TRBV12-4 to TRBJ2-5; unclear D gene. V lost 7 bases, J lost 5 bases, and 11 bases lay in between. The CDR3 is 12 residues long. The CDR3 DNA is TGTGCCAGCAATCGACACGGGGAGACCCAGTACTTC. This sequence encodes CASNRHGETQYF.

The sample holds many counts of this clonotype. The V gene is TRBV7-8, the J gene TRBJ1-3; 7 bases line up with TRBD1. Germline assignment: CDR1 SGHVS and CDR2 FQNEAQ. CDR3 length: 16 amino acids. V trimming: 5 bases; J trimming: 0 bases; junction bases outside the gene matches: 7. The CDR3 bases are TGTGCCAGCAGCCCGTCGGGACAGAACTCTGGAAACACCATATATTTT. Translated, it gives CASSPSGQNSGNTIYF.

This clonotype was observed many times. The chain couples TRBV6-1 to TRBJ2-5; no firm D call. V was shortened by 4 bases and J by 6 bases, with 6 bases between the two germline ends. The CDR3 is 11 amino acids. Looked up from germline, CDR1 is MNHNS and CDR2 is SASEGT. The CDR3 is CASSADKTQYF. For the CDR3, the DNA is TGTGCCAGCAGTGCTGACAAGACCCAGTACTTC.

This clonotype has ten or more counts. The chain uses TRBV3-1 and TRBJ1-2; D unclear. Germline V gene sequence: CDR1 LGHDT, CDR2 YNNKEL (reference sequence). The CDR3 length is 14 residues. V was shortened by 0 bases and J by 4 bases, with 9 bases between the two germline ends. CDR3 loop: CASSQDARSYGYTF. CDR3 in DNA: TGTGCCAGCAGCCAAGATGCCAGGTCCTATGGCTACACCTTC.

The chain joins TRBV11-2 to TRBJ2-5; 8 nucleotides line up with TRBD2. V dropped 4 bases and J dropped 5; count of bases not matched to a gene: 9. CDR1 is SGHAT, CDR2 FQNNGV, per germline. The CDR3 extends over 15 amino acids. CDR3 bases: TGTGCCAGCAGCTCAGTCGCGGGAGGCCAGGAGACCCAGTACTTC. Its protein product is CASSSVAGGQETQYF.

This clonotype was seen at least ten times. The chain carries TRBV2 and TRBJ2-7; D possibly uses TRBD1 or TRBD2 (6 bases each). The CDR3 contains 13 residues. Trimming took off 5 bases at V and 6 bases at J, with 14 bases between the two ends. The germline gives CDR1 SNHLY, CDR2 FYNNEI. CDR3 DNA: TGTGCCAGCAGTACCCGAGAGGGGGGCGAGCAGTACTTC. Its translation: CASSTREGGEQYF.

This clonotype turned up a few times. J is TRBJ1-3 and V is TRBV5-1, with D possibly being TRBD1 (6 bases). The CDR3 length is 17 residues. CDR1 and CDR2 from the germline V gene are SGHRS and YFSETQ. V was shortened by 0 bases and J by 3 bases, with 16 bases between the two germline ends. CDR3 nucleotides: TGCGCCAGCAGCTTGGCCGCGACAGGAGGAGATGGAAACACCATATATTTT. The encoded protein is CASSLAATGGDGNTIYF.

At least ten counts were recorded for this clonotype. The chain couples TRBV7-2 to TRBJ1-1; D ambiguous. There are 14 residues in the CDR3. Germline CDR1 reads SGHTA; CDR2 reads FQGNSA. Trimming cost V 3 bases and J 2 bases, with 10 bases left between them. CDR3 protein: CASSLGILNTEAFF. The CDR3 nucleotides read TGTGCCAGCAGCTTGGGGATACTTAACACTGAAGCTTTCTTT.

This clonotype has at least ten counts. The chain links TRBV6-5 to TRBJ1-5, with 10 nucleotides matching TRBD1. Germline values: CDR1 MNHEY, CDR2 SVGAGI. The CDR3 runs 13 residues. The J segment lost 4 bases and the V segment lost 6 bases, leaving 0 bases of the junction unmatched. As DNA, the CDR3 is TGTGCCAGCAGGGGACAGGGGAATCAGCCCCAGCATTTT. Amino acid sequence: CASRGQGNQPQHF.

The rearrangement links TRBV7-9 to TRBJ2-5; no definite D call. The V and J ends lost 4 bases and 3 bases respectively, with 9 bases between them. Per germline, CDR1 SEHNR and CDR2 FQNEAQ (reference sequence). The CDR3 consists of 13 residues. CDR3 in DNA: TGTGCCAGCAGCTACAGCGCTGAAGAGACCCAGTACTTC. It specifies CASSYSAEETQYF.

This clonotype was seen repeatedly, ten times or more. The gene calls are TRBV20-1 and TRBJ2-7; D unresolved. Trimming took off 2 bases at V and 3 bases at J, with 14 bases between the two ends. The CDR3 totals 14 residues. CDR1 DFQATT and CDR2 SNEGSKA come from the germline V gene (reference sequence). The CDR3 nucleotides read TGCAGTGCTAGAAGAGGACGGGCACGCTACGAGCAGTACTTC. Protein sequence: CSARRGRARYEQYF.